This TCR beta chain was sequenced during a study of blood T cell repertoires in COVID-19. Study overall: From T cells, B-cell-depleted T cells, or PBMCs came the material, which was cDNA or gDNA.

The CDR3 runs to 12 residues. Germline assignment: CDR1 SGHDT and CDR2 YYEEEE. Trimming removed 2 bases at V and 11 bases at J, with 14 bases between. Membership in each cohort depended on participant-reported clinical history. Data came from immunoSEQ multiplex PCR; TCRdb stores just in-frame clones and leaves some out. The sample gives under 250,000 clones, 85% of which show up once; approximately 8.6% is in the top ten. Source material: PBMCs or T cells enriched from blood (not recorded which). The sequence derives from a woman aged 50 to 60 with acute COVID-19. V is TRBV5-6 and J is TRBJ2-7, with D unclear. The CDR3: CASSFPGSIEYF. The CDR3 DNA reads TGTGCCAGCAGCTTTCCCGGTTCGATAGAGTACTTC.